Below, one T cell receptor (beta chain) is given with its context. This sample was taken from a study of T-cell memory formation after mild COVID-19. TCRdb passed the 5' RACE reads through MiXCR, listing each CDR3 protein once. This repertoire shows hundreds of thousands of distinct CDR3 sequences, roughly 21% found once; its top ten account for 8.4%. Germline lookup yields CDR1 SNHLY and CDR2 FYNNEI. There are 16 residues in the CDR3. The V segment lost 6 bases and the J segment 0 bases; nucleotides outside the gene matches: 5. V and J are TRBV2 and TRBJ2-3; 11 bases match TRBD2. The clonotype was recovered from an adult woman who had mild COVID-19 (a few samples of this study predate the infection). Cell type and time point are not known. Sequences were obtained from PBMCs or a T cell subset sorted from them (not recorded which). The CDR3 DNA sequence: TGTGCCAGCAGGGCCGGGACTAGCGGTAGCACAGATACGCAGTATTTT. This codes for CASRAGTSGSTDTQYF.